The 9 T cell receptor beta chains presented below share a single source sample, sequenced in a study of blood T cell repertoires in COVID-19. Only in-frame clones appear in the TCRdb table, and some are missing; sequencing was by immunoSEQ multiplex PCR. The sample includes under 140,000 clones, around 76% of them seen just once. The sequencing sample was made of peripheral blood. These receptors were collected from a woman of 80 years or more with acute or convalescent COVID-19.

CDR3 coding DNA: TGTGCCATCAGTGAGGCTGGGACAGGGGGTCAGCCCCAGCATTTT. The encoded protein is CAISEAGTGGQPQHF. The chain employs TRBV10-3 and TRBJ1-5; 11 positions match TRBD1. Germline-derived CDR1 and CDR2 are ENHRY and SYGVKD. J lost 6 bases, V lost 2 bases, and 3 bases had no gene match. The CDR3 is 15 amino acids.

The gene calls are TRBV6-5 and TRBJ2-7; 9 nucleotides line up with TRBD2. In germline, CDR1 is MNHEY, CDR2 SVGAGI. This CDR3 has 14 amino acids. V gave up 2 bases and J gave up 3 bases; unmatched junction bases: 2. This CDR3 reads CASSYGRGGYEQYF. The CDR3, as DNA: TGTGCCAGCAGTTACGGGCGGGGGGGCTACGAGCAGTACTTC.

This clone was detected once. The rearrangement links TRBV7-3 to TRBJ2-5, with D perhaps TRBD2 (5 bases). This CDR3 comprises 13 residues. Germline V lookup: CDR1 SGHTA, CDR2 FQGTGA. Trimming pared 5 bases from V and 8 bases from J, leaving 15 bases between. The CDR3, as DNA: TGTGCCAGCAGCGCGGGTAAAGGGAGAACCCAGTACTTC. It translates to CASSAGKGRTQYF.

The gene calls are TRBV5-1 and TRBJ1-1, with 7 nucleotides matching TRBD1. Germline CDR1 SGHRS, CDR2 YFSETQ. CDR3 size: 15 residues. The ends lost 3 bases at V and 3 bases at J; junction bases unmatched: 8. The CDR3, as DNA: TGCGCCAGCAGCTCACAAGGGGGCCGGGACACTGAAGCTTTCTTT. It specifies CASSSQGGRDTEAFF.

The chain joins TRBV9 to TRBJ1-1; D not resolved. Trimming removed 1 base from V and 5 bases from J, with 9 bases in between. The CDR3 is 13 amino acids. Germline V lookup: CDR1 SGDLS, CDR2 YYNGEE. The CDR3 loop is CASSVSRVTEAFF. The DNA of the CDR3 is TGTGCCAGCAGCGTAAGCCGGGTGACTGAAGCTTTCTTT. The full variable domain, completed using reference TRBV9 and TRBJ1-1, is DSGVTQTPKHLITATGQRVTLRCSPRSGDLSVYWYQQSLDQGLQFLIQYYNGEERAKGNILERFSAQQFPDLHSELNLSSLELGDSALYFCASSVSRVTEAFFGQGTRLTVV.

The table lists this clone with a few counts. CDR3 sequence reads: CASSPQDRDLSGYTF. CDR3 DNA sequence: TGTGCCAGCTCACCACAGGACAGGGACCTTAGTGGCTACACCTTC. The rearrangement joins TRBV18 to TRBJ1-2, with 8 bases that match TRBD1. The CDR3 totals 15 residues. V gave up 1 base and J gave up 7 bases; unmatched junction bases: 8. Germline V gene lookup returns CDR1 KGHSH and CDR2 LQKENI.

For the CDR3, the DNA is TGTGCCAGCAGACTTAGCGGTAGTTACAATGAGCAGTTCTTC. This encodes CASRLSGSYNEQFF. The chain links TRBV7-9 to TRBJ2-1; a weak D match, TRBD2 (6 bases). Per germline, CDR1 SEHNR and CDR2 FQNEAQ (reference sequence). The CDR3 is made up of 14 amino acids. Trimming stripped 6 bases from V and 4 bases from J, with 13 bases between.

A remark on this clone: The junction does not match germline at one end; this may be a read error. The V call is TRBV7-9, the J call TRBJ1-1; TRBD1 matches at 10 bases. Per the germline V gene, CDR1 is SEHNR and CDR2 is FQNEAQ (reference sequence). The CDR3 totals 15 residues. The CDR3 nucleotides read TGTGCCAGCAGCGAGGGACCGGGACAGGGGACTGGAGCTTTCTTT. This encodes CASSEGPGQGTGAFF.

The V gene is TRBV19, the J gene TRBJ1-1, with 8 bases identical to TRBD1. Germline assignment: CDR1 LNHDA and CDR2 SQIVND (reference sequence). The CDR3 covers 13 residues. With 10 bases clipped from V and 2 bases from J, the junction kept 6 bases outside the gene matches. The CDR3 DNA follows: TGTGCCACTAGACAGGGGATAAACACTGAAGCTTTCTTT. Residues: CATRQGINTEAFF.